This T cell receptor beta chain comes out of a study of cytomegalovirus exposure and HLA in healthy donors. Study-level findings and limits: CMV antigen specificity was confirmed in vitro for a few CMV-associated chains. Being productive about 87% or about 30% of the time was typical of most TCR beta V segments in an earlier analysis.

The CDR3 is 16 amino acids. Per germline, CDR1 LNHDA and CDR2 SQIVND (reference sequence). Unmatched junction bases numbered 13, after V lost 5 bases and J lost 8 bases. The PCR employed 60 Vbeta primers together with 13 Jbeta primers. Method: immunoSEQ multiplex PCR; TCRdb's copy keeps in-frame clones and lacks some. The sample includes under 200,000 clones, over 75% seen only once; the top ten take 0.5%. Concerning this clone itself: Its cognate antigen is unknown.

The chain carries TRBV19 and TRBJ2-1; 9 bases match TRBD2. This sequence originates from a woman between 50 and 59 years old in good health and CMV-seronegative. The specimen was PBMCs. CDR3 nucleotides: TGTGCCAGTAGTCAAAGCGGGGGGCGCATTGGGGATGAGCAGTTCTTC. This codes for CASSQSGGRIGDEQFF.